The T cell receptor beta chain described here comes from a study of siplizumab effects on memory and regulatory T cells. Study results and limitations: The study found naive T cells seemingly more diverse than memory cells and seemingly major alloresponse contributors. Naive-or-memory phenotypes were unassignable for roughly 80-95% of proliferating CD4+ or CD8+ clones.

Each sample yielded about 10^5 assayed TCR templates. Libraries were prepared by immunoSEQ multiplex PCR; TCRdb keeps only in-frame clonotypes and omits some of them. The data contain a few thousand clones, 55% to 70% of them seen just once; the ten biggest clones take up around three fifths. About this clone itself: Antigen: not known.

The J segment lost 5 bases and the V segment lost 6 bases, leaving 10 bases of the junction unmatched. The CDR3 contains 15 residues. Germline-derived CDR1 and CDR2 are MNHNS and SASEGT. The sequence was obtained from a human donor in good health. The chain employs TRBV6-1 and TRBJ2-7; 10 nucleotides align to TRBD1. Source material: TEMRA CD8+ T cells sorted from blood. Specified subset: unstimulated CD8+ CD45RA+ effector memory T cells. The CDR3 DNA sequence: TGTGCCAGCAGGGAGGTGACAGGGGGCAGCGACGAGCAGTACTTC. This sequence encodes CASREVTGGSDEQYF.